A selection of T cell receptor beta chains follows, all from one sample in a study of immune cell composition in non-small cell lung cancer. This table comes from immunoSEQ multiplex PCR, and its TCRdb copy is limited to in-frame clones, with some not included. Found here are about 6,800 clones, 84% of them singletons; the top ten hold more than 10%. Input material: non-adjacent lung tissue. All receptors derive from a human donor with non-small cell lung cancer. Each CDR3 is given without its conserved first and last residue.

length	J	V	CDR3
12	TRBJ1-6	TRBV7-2	ASSLITLQSPLH
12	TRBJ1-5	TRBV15	ATSIGRDPQPQH
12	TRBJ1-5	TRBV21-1	ASSNAVADQPQH
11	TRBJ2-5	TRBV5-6	ASSSTTQETQY
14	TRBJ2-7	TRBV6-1	ASSEAQTSSGYEQY
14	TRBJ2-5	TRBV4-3	ASSPWTGGRGETQY
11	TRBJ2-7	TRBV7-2	ASSLARANEQY
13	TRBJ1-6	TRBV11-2	ASSLVGTGDSPLH
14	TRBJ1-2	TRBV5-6	ASSPPDGYSIYGYT
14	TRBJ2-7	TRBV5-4	ASRSGYRDPPYEQY
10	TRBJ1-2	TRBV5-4	ASSFGSYGYT
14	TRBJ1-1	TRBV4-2	ASSLGARDVNTEAF
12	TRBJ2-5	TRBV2	ASSELEGQETQY
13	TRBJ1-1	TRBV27	ASSFWGAMNTEAF
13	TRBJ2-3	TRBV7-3	ASSYLGGGTDTQY
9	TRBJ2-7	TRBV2	ASSDSYEQY
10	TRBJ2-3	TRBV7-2	ASSFERGTQY
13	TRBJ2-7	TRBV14	ASSQDRIGWHEQY
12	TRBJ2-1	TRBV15	ATSRGVSYNEQF
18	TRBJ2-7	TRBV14	ASSQLGGGLAGSGSYEQY
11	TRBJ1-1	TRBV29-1	SVERARNTEAF
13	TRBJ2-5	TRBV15	ATSRFKGTQETQY
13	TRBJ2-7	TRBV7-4	ASSLVTGSSYEQY
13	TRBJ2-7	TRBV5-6	ASSQTGTLGYEQY
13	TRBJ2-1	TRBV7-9	ASSTSTGGKGEQF
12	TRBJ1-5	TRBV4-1	ASSQEGLYQPQH
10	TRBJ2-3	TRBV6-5	ASSLLGDTQY
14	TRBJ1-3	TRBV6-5	ASSYSELGIGNTIY
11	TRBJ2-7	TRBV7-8	ASSLGPLYEQY
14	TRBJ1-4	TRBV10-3	AEWIRDRQDQEKLF
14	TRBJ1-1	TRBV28	ASSFLAGLMNTEAF
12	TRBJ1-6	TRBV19	ASSIDDWNSPLH
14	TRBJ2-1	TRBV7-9	ASSLRAGGRNSEQF